This TCR beta chain was documented in a study of CD8 T cells in Susac syndrome. It was with random hexamers that roughly 0.45 to 1 ug RNA was reverse transcribed. A multiplex approach, immunoSEQ multiplex PCR, amplified TCR beta CDR3 across 54 Vbeta and 13 Jbeta. From the immunoSEQ multiplex PCR reads, TCRdb called clonotypes with MiXCR, one entry per CDR3 protein. The table has about 400,000 distinct CDR3 sequences, more than 80% seen once; the top ten hold approximately 0.12%. Sequenced material: CD8+ T cells from PBMCs. This receptor was taken from a human donor with multiple sclerosis.

Here the CDR3 DNA reads TGTGCCAGCAGTTCTCCCCGGACAGGGGCTTACCCAAATGAGCAGTTCTTC. Residues: CASSSPRTGAYPNEQFF. This chain links TRBV28 with TRBJ2-1; 9 bases line up with TRBD1. Looked up from germline, CDR1 is MDHEN and CDR2 is SYDVKM. Trimming cost V 4 bases and J 7 bases; bases outside gene matches: 14. The CDR3 has 17 amino acids.